This paragraph reports one T cell receptor (beta chain). From germline, CDR1 is SNHLY and CDR2 FYNNEI. V was trimmed by 10 bases and J by 4 bases, leaving 16 bases between them. The CDR3 sequence is 13 residues long. This sample stems from a study of blood T cells in healthy people across ages. It was approximately 10 milliliters of peripheral blood that were drawn from each donor. Combining a sample-barcoded 5' primer with a J-beta primer mix, a second PCR ran for roughly 7 to 11 cycles. TCRdb re-called the 5' RACE reads with MiXCR, one entry per CDR3 protein. The sample has some 900,000 distinct CDR3 sequences, roughly 52% seen once.

The TCR comes from a man under 40 in good health. The chain links TRBV2 to TRBJ2-5, with D possibly matching TRBD1 (6 bases). Sequenced: blood. The CDR3 protein is CATDRRKGETQYF. The CDR3 DNA reads as TGTGCCACCGACAGGAGGAAGGGAGAGACCCAGTACTTC.